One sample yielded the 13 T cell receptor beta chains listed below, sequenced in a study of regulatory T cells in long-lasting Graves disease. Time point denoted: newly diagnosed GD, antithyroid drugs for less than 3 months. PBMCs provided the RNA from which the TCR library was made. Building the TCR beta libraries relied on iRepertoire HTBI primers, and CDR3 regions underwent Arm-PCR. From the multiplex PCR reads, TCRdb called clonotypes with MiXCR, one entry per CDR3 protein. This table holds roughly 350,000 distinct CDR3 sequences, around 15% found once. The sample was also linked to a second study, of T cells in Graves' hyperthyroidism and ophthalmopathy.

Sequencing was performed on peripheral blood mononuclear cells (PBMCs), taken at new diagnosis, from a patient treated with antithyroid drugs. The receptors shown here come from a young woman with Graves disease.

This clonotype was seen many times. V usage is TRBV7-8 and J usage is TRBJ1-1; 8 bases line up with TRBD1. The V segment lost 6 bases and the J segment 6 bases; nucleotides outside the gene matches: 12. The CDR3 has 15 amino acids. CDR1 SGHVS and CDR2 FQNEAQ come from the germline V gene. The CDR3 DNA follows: TGTGCCAGCAGTTCCAGGACAGGGCTTATTGCTGAAGCTTTCTTT. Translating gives CASSSRTGLIAEAFF.

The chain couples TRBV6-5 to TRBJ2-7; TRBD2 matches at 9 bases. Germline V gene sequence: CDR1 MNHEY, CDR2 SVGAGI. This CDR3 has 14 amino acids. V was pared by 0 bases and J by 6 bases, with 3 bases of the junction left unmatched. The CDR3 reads CASSYSRTSAEQYF. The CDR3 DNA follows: TGTGCCAGCAGTTACTCGAGGACTAGCGCCGAGCAGTACTTC.

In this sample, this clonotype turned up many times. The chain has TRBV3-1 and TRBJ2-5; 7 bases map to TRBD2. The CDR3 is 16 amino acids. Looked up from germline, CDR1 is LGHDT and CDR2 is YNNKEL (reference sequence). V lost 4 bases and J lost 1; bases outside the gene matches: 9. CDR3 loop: CASSRPLLALQETQYF. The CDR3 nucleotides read TGTGCCAGCAGCCGACCGTTACTAGCGCTCCAAGAGACCCAGTACTTC.

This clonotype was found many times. The CDR3 bases are TGTGCCAGCAGCCAAGAACAGGGAATTGGTGAGCAGTTCTTC. It translates to CASSQEQGIGEQFF. V is TRBV3-1 and J is TRBJ2-1; TRBD1 is a possible D gene (6 bases). CDR1 and CDR2 (germline): LGHDT, YNNKEL (reference sequence). Trimming removed 0 bases from V and 9 bases from J, with 12 bases in between. The CDR3 totals 14 residues.

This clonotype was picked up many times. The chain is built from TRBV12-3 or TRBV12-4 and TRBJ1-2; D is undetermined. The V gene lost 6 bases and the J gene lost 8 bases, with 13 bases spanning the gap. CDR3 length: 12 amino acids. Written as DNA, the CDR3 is TGTGCCAGCAGCCCCGGGATCCGAGGCTACACCTTC. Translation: CASSPGIRGYTF.

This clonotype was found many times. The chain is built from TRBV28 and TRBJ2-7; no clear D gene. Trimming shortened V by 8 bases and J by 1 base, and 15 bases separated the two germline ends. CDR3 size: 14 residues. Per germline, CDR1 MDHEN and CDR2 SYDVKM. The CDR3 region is CASGTPPFSYEQYF. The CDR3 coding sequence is TGTGCCAGCGGAACCCCTCCATTTTCCTACGAGCAGTACTTC.

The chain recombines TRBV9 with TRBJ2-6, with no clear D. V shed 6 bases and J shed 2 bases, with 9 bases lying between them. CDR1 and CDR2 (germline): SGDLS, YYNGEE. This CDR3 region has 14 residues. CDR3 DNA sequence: TGTGCCAGCATGCCTGGGGCTGGGGCCAACGTCCTGACTTTC. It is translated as CASMPGAGANVLTF.

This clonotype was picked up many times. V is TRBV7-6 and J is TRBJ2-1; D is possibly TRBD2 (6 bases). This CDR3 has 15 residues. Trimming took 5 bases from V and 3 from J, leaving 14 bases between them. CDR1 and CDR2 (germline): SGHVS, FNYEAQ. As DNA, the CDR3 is TGTGCCAGCAGCGCCACTACTAGCAGCTACAATGAGCAGTTCTTC. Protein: CASSATTSSYNEQFF.

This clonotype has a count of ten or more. This chain's CDR3 is CASKARVSTDTQYF. In DNA, the CDR3 is TGTGCCAGCAAGGCCAGGGTTAGCACAGATACGCAGTATTTT. The chain recombines TRBV2 with TRBJ2-3; D is perhaps TRBD1 (5 bases). CDR1 and CDR2 from the germline V gene are SNHLY and FYNNEI. CDR3 length equals 14 residues. The V end was cut by 7 bases, the J end by 0 bases, with 11 bases between.

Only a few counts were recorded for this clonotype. The CDR3 nucleotides read TGTGCCAGCAGCTTGGTCGGGTTGGGGGCAGGGGGCATAGCCAAAAACATTCAGTACTTC. Protein product: CASSLVGLGAGGIAKNIQYF. This rearrangement joins TRBV5-6 to TRBJ2-4, with 8 bases that match TRBD1. CDR1 is SGHDT and CDR2 is YYEEEE in the germline V gene. The CDR3 sequence is 20 residues long. V shed 0 bases and J 0 bases; nucleotides not matched to a gene: 14. Using reference TRBV5-6 and TRBJ2-4 for the parts outside the CDR3, the full variable domain is DAGVTQSPTHLIKTRGQQVTLRCSPKSGHDTVSWYQQALGQGPQFIFQYYEEEERQRGNFPDRFSGHQFPNYSSELNVNALLLGDSALYLCASSLVGLGAGGIAKNIQYFGAGTRLSVL.

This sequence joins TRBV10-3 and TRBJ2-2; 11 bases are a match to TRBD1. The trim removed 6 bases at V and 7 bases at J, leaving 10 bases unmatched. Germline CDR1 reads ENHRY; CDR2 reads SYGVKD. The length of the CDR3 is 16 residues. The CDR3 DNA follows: TGTGCCATCAGCGCCGGGGACAGGGGGTACGGCGGGGAGCTGTTTTTT. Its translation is CAISAGDRGYGGELFF.

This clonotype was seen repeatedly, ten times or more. The CDR3 spells CASSLTGSYNSPLHF. The CDR3 nucleotides are TGTGCCAGCAGCTTAACCGGCTCCTATAATTCACCCCTCCACTTT. The rearrangement links TRBV11-2 to TRBJ1-6; D gene ambiguous. The V end lost 2 bases, the J end lost 0 bases, and 5 bases lay between the germline ends. In germline, CDR1 is SGHAT, CDR2 FQNNGV. This CDR3 region has 15 residues.

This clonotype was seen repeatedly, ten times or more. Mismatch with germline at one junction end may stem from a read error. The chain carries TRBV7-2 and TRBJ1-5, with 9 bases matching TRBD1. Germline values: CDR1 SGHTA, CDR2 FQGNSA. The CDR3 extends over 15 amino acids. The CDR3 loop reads CASSLEGQGISVLDF. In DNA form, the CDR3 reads TGTGCCAGCAGCTTAGAGGGACAGGGTATATCAGTTTTGGATTTT.